This is a list of T cell receptor beta chains from one sample in a study of blood T cell repertoires in COVID-19. Repertoires were generated with immunoSEQ multiplex PCR, while TCRdb's copy carries only in-frame clones and drops some. Found here are around 320,000 clones, 85% of them singletons; the top ten hold just over 7%. The sample taken for sequencing was peripheral blood. Source of these receptors: a human donor in a cohort sampled during active COVID-19. Both conserved end residues are part of each CDR3. The D gene is left open where the match is weak. Rows give clone size only sometimes, using once, few, many, or a class for an expanded clone.

D,J,length,size,V,CDR3,DNA
.,TRBJ1-3,13,.,TRBV2,CASIAATGNTIYF,TGTGCCAGCATTGCGGCGACTGGAAACACCATATATTTT
.,TRBJ2-7,17,.,TRBV7-9,CASSLAWTSQPTYEQYF,TGTGCCAGCAGCTTAGCGTGGACTTCCCAGCCTACTTACGAGCAGTACTTC
TRBD1,TRBJ1-5,15,few,TRBV10-1,CASRVPGGSDQPQHF,TGCGCCAGCAGAGTCCCAGGGGGTAGCGATCAGCCCCAGCATTTT
.,TRBJ1-1,13,.,TRBV19,CASSRLGATEAFF,TGTGCCAGTAGTCGACTGGGAGCCACTGAAGCTTTCTTT
.,TRBJ2-5,11,.,TRBV11-2,CASSVRETQYF,TGTGCCAGCAGCGTACGGGAGACCCAGTACTTC
TRBD1,TRBJ2-7,13,.,TRBV23-1,CASSQKTGDEQYF,TGCGCCAGCAGTCAAAAAACAGGGGACGAGCAGTACTTC
.,TRBJ1-1,13,.,TRBV7-3,CASSSTVNTEAFF,TGTGCCAGCAGCTCCACGGTGAACACTGAAGCTTTCTTT
TRBD1,TRBJ1-1,15,.,TRBV5-1,CASSLRGQGALEAFF,TGCGCCAGCAGCTTGCGAGGACAGGGGGCCCTCGAAGCTTTCTTT
.,TRBJ2-7,14,.,TRBV6-5,CASKAWQGPGEQYF,TGTGCCAGCAAAGCGTGGCAGGGTCCTGGCGAGCAGTACTTC
TRBD2,TRBJ2-7,14,.,TRBV10-2,CASSWTSSSYEQYF,TGCGCCAGCAGCTGGACTAGCTCCTCCTACGAGCAGTACTTC
TRBD1,TRBJ2-1,16,.,TRBV15,CATSSDPGQGVDEQFF,TGTGCCACCAGCAGCGATCCGGGACAGGGAGTGGATGAGCAGTTCTTC
.,TRBJ2-7,14,few,TRBV3-1/TRBV3-2,CASSGLGGTDEQYF,TGTGCCAGCAGCGGGCTAGGGGGAACGGACGAGCAGTACTTC
.,TRBJ1-2,15,few,TRBV19,CASSPFPEFNYGYTF,TGTGCCAGTAGCCCCTTCCCGGAGTTCAACTATGGCTACACCTTC
TRBD1,TRBJ2-7,15,.,TRBV5-6,CASSPYGQGGYEQYF,TGTGCCAGCAGCCCCTACGGACAGGGGGGGTACGAGCAGTACTTC
.,TRBJ2-7,16,.,TRBV13,CASSFSQHINNYEQYF,TGTGCCAGCAGCTTCTCCCAACACATTAACAACTACGAGCAGTACTTC
.,TRBJ1-1,14,once,TRBV3-1/TRBV3-2,CASSQDWLNTEAFF,TGTGCCAGCAGCCAAGACTGGCTGAACACTGAAGCTTTCTTT
.,TRBJ1-2,13,once,TRBV19,CASSVQGGAGYTF,TGTGCCAGTAGTGTACAGGGTGGAGCTGGCTACACCTTC
.,TRBJ2-2,15,once,TRBV19,CASTSPPGLTGELFF,TGTGCCAGTACTTCGCCGCCAGGGCTCACCGGGGAGCTGTTTTTT
.,TRBJ1-1,16,.,TRBV7-9,CASSLAPTLTLSGAFF,TGTGCCAGCAGCTTAGCTCCCACCCTAACGCTAAGCGGGGCTTTCTTT
TRBD1,TRBJ1-6,14,.,TRBV2,CARGQGIGNSPLHF,TGTGCCAGAGGACAGGGAATCGGCAATTCACCCCTCCACTTT
.,TRBJ2-5,15,.,TRBV24-1,CATSDPEQGRETQYF,TGTGCCACCAGTGATCCTGAACAGGGTCGGGAGACCCAGTACTTC
.,TRBJ1-1,15,.,TRBV5-1,CASSLGVRGFPEAFF,TGCGCCAGCAGCTTGGGGGTCAGGGGATTCCCTGAAGCTTTCTTT
TRBD1,TRBJ2-4,13,once,TRBV6-1,CASSERGDRGKSF,TGTGCCAGCAGTGAAAGAGGGGACAGGGGGAAGTCCTTC
.,TRBJ2-1,15,.,TRBV7-3,CASSLNSGLTNEQFF,TGTGCCAGCAGCTTAAATTCCGGACTAACGAATGAGCAGTTCTTC
.,TRBJ2-3,12,.,TRBV11-2,CASTLSGDTQYF,TGTGCCAGCACTCTTAGCGGAGATACGCAGTATTTT
.,TRBJ1-4,16,.,TRBV7-8,CASSPRQWPTNEKLFF,TGTGCCAGCAGCCCGCGGCAGTGGCCAACTAATGAAAAACTGTTTTTT
TRBD1,TRBJ2-1,15,.,TRBV5-4,CASSFWTGGGDEQFF,TGTGCCAGCAGCTTCTGGACAGGGGGCGGAGATGAGCAGTTCTTC
TRBD1,TRBJ1-2,15,many,TRBV25-1,CASSTEETGIPGYTF,TGTGCCAGCAGTACGGAAGAGACAGGGATTCCTGGCTACACCTTC
TRBD1,TRBJ1-2,15,.,TRBV7-9,CASSLSGTGAYGYTF,TGTGCCAGCAGCTTATCCGGGACAGGGGCCTATGGCTACACCTTC
TRBD1,TRBJ2-2,14,.,TRBV3-1/TRBV3-2,CASSLTGATGELFF,TGTGCCAGCAGCCTTACAGGGGCAACCGGGGAGCTGTTTTTT
TRBD1,TRBJ1-2,13,.,TRBV2,CASTTTGSYGYTF,TGTGCCAGCACGACGACAGGGAGCTATGGCTACACCTTC
.,TRBJ1-2,13,.,TRBV5-1,CASSLVGGNGYTF,TGCGCCAGCAGCTTGGTGGGGGGGAATGGCTACACCTTC
TRBD2,TRBJ2-3,14,.,TRBV10-2,CASRKAGRGDTQYF,TGCGCCAGCAGAAAAGCGGGGCGGGGAGATACGCAGTATTTT
TRBD1,TRBJ1-5,18,.,TRBV7-9,CASSYQPIGTVLNQPQHF,TGTGCCAGCAGCTATCAACCTATTGGGACAGTACTCAATCAGCCCCAGCATTTT
TRBD1,TRBJ2-6,14,.,TRBV29-1,CSVGTGAGANVLTF,TGCAGCGTGGGTACAGGGGCTGGGGCCAACGTCCTGACTTTC
TRBD2,TRBJ2-1,15,.,TRBV14,CASSPGTSGYNEQFF,TGTGCCAGCAGCCCAGGGACTAGTGGATACAATGAGCAGTTCTTC
.,TRBJ2-1,14,.,TRBV5-8,CASSTDSYYNEQFF,TGTGCCAGCAGCACGGACAGTTACTACAATGAGCAGTTCTTC
.,TRBJ1-3,16,.,TRBV9,CASSVVPGSPGNTIYF,TGTGCCAGCAGCGTAGTACCGGGATCCCCTGGAAACACCATATATTTT
.,TRBJ1-5,13,.,TRBV2,CASSALGDQPQHF,TGTGCCAGCAGCGCTCTAGGTGATCAGCCCCAGCATTTT
.,TRBJ2-2,15,.,TRBV19,CASRPGQRDTGELFF,TGTGCCAGTAGGCCAGGACAGAGAGACACCGGGGAGCTGTTTTTT
.,TRBJ2-7,15,.,TRBV24-1,CATSDSQGRSYEQYF,TGTGCCACCAGTGACAGCCAGGGGAGATCCTACGAGCAGTACTTC
.,TRBJ1-2,13,.,TRBV12-3/TRBV12-4,CASSKGLAGGYTF,TGTGCCAGCAGTAAAGGACTGGCCGGGGGCTACACCTTC
.,TRBJ2-3,15,.,TRBV5-1,CASSLLGALTDTQYF,TGCGCCAGCAGCTTGTTAGGGGCCCTCACAGATACGCAGTATTTT
.,TRBJ1-6,14,.,TRBV18,CASSGMQANSPLHF,TGTGCCAGCTCAGGAATGCAGGCCAATTCACCCCTCCACTTT
.,TRBJ1-2,16,.,TRBV19,CASSIWVAASSGGYTF,TGTGCCAGTAGTATATGGGTGGCGGCCTCATCGGGTGGCTACACCTTC
.,TRBJ2-1,16,.,TRBV13,CASSRSQGSSYNEQFF,TGTGCCAGCAGTAGATCCCAGGGGAGCTCCTACAATGAGCAGTTCTTC
.,TRBJ2-3,13,few,TRBV2,CASNEGGRDTQYF,TGTGCCAGCAATGAGGGGGGTCGAGATACGCAGTATTTT
.,TRBJ1-1,12,.,TRBV28,CASSLERMEAFF,TGTGCCAGCAGTTTAGAGCGGATGGAAGCTTTCTTT
TRBD2,TRBJ2-1,14,many,TRBV6-5,CASSRSRTSGEQFF,TGTGCCAGCAGCCGATCAAGGACTAGCGGGGAGCAGTTCTTC
TRBD2,TRBJ2-3,19,.,TRBV3-1/TRBV3-2,CASSQVPLAGAYSTDTQYF,TGTGCCAGCAGCCAAGTTCCACTAGCGGGGGCCTATAGCACAGATACGCAGTATTTT
.,TRBJ2-4,15,.,TRBV20-1,CSASVRSIAKNIQYF,TGCAGTGCTAGTGTGAGATCTATAGCCAAAAACATTCAGTACTTC
TRBD2,TRBJ2-3,16,.,TRBV27,CASTHAGDLRTDTQYF,TGTGCCAGCACCCACGCGGGGGACCTCCGCACAGATACGCAGTATTTT
TRBD2,TRBJ2-2,14,.,TRBV10-3,CAISGGANTGELFF,TGTGCGATTAGCGGGGGGGCGAACACCGGGGAGCTGTTTTTT